The 31 T cell receptor beta chains in this list originate from one sample, sequenced in a study of blood T cell repertoires in COVID-19. Using immunoSEQ multiplex PCR, the repertoire was profiled, and TCRdb retains in-frame clones only, with some absent. This table has tens of thousands of clones, approximately 85% appearing once. The specimen sequenced was peripheral blood. These receptors all stem from a human donor in a cohort sampled during active COVID-19.

The V gene is TRBV4-2, the J gene TRBJ2-5; TRBD2 matches at 9 bases. In germline, CDR1 is LGHNA, CDR2 YNFKEQ. Trimming removed 4 bases from V and 0 bases from J; junction bases left unmatched: 6. The CDR3 contains 16 residues. As DNA, the CDR3 is TGTGCCAGCAGCCGGCGCCTAGCGGGACACCAAGAGACCCAGTACTTC. Translated, it gives CASSRRLAGHQETQYF.

This chain joins TRBV10-2 and TRBJ2-7, with 9 bases fitting TRBD1. Germline assignment: CDR1 WSHSY and CDR2 SAAADI. The CDR3 loop spans 14 amino acids. The ends lost 4 bases at V and 5 bases at J; junction bases unmatched: 6. CDR3 protein: CASSAGQGVNEQYF. The CDR3 DNA follows: TGCGCCAGCAGTGCGGGACAGGGTGTAAACGAGCAGTACTTC.

The chain joins TRBV6-5 to TRBJ1-1; TRBD1 matches 7 bases. Trimming cost V 5 bases and J 4 bases; bases outside gene matches: 10. CDR3 size: 15 residues. Germline V CDR1 and CDR2: MNHEY, SVGAGI. This CDR3 reads CASSPPGTVVTEAFF. CDR3 DNA sequence: TGTGCCAGCAGTCCACCGGGGACAGTGGTCACTGAAGCTTTCTTT.

This rearrangement joins TRBV5-6 to TRBJ1-5; D not certain. V dropped 5 bases and J dropped 2 bases, with 8 bases sitting between them. Germline CDR1 is SGHDT and CDR2 is YYEEEE. This CDR3 region has 13 residues. This CDR3 reads CASSRRGNQPQHF. In nucleotides, the CDR3 is TGTGCCAGCAGTCGCCGAGGCAATCAGCCCCAGCATTTT.

This clone appeared once. The chain employs TRBV28 and TRBJ2-2; 8 positions agree with TRBD1. Germline values: CDR1 MDHEN, CDR2 SYDVKM. The ends lost 5 bases at V and 6 bases at J; junction bases unmatched: 11. This CDR3 contains 16 residues. CDR3 protein: CASSRGGQGGAGELFF. CDR3 coding DNA: TGTGCCAGCAGTAGGGGCGGACAGGGAGGCGCCGGGGAGCTGTTTTTT.

This clone turned up a few times. The rearrangement joins TRBV6-5 to TRBJ2-5; 7 bases agree with TRBD1. The V and J ends lost 1 base and 0 bases, in that order; junction bases with no gene match: 5. The CDR3 runs to 16 residues. CDR1 is MNHEY and CDR2 is SVGAGI in the germline V gene. CDR3 sequence reads: CASSYWGTAYQETQYF. The CDR3 DNA sequence: TGTGCCAGCAGTTACTGGGGGACAGCGTACCAAGAGACCCAGTACTTC.

The V call is TRBV5-4, the J call TRBJ1-1, with 8 nucleotides matching TRBD1. Trimming removed 5 bases from V and 3 bases from J; junction bases left unmatched: 6. The V gene's germline CDR1 is SGHNT and CDR2 YYREEE (reference sequence). The CDR3 length is 14 residues. The CDR3 loop is CASRPQGADTEAFF. In nucleotides, the CDR3 is TGTGCCAGCAGACCGCAGGGGGCCGACACTGAAGCTTTCTTT.

V and J are TRBV2 and TRBJ1-4, with TRBD1 identical over 7 bases. The V and J ends lost 7 bases and 8 bases, in that order; junction bases with no gene match: 10. From germline, CDR1 is SNHLY and CDR2 FYNNEI. There are 14 residues in the CDR3. The CDR3, as DNA: TGTGCCAGCACTTATGTGACAGGGATGGAAAAACTGTTTTTT. The encoded protein is CASTYVTGMEKLFF.

The chain is built from TRBV29-1 and TRBJ2-1; D ambiguous. The length of the CDR3 is 13 residues. V dropped 7 bases and J dropped 8 bases, with 18 bases sitting between them. CDR1 and CDR2 (germline): SQVTM, ANQGSEA. CDR3 sequence: CSAQVPPLDEQFF. The CDR3 DNA reads TGCAGCGCTCAGGTTCCCCCCTTGGATGAGCAGTTCTTC.

The rearrangement uses TRBV2 and TRBJ1-2; tentatively, D is TRBD1 (6 bases). Germline V gene sequence: CDR1 SNHLY, CDR2 FYNNEI. The CDR3 contains 14 residues. The V end was cut by 1 base, the J end by 7 bases, with 13 bases between. CDR3 coding DNA: TGTGCCAGCAGTGAAGAAGAAAGGGGGGGTGGCTACACCTTC. Amino acids: CASSEEERGGGYTF.

The rearrangement links TRBV6-4 to TRBJ1-2; a weak D match, TRBD1 (5 bases). Per the germline V gene, CDR1 is MRHNA and CDR2 is SNTAGT. V lost 3 bases to trimming and J lost 4 bases, with 12 bases between them. This CDR3 comprises 14 residues. The CDR3 spells CASSETGNSYGYTF. The DNA for the CDR3 is TGTGCCAGCAGTGAAACAGGAAATTCCTATGGCTACACCTTC.

The chain employs TRBV3-1 (or the pseudogene TRBV3-2) and TRBJ2-1, with TRBD2 matching 7 bases. Germline V gene data show CDR1 as LGHDT and CDR2 as YNNKEL (reference sequence). The V segment lost 7 bases and the J segment 7 bases; nucleotides outside the gene matches: 7. The CDR3 has 13 residues. CDR3 region: CASNRRGGNEQFF. The CDR3 nucleotides read TGTGCCAGCAACCGAAGGGGAGGGAATGAGCAGTTCTTC.

This sequence joins TRBV7-2 and TRBJ1-5; maybe TRBD1 (6 bases). The CDR3 covers 18 residues. Germline V gene sequence: CDR1 SGHTA, CDR2 FQGNSA. Trimming pared 0 bases from V and 2 bases from J, leaving 17 bases between. The CDR3 reads CASSLAFGGAAGNQPQHF. For the CDR3, the DNA is TGTGCCAGCAGCTTAGCATTCGGGGGGGCCGCGGGCAATCAGCCCCAGCATTTT.

The chain employs TRBV9 and TRBJ1-1, with unresolved D. The length of the CDR3 is 13 residues. V lost 2 bases and J lost 8, with 13 bases in between. Germline assignment: CDR1 SGDLS and CDR2 YYNGEE. Here the CDR3 reads CASSVAGAEEAFF. CDR3 DNA: TGTGCCAGCAGCGTTGCCGGAGCCGAAGAAGCTTTCTTT.

J is TRBJ2-7 and V is TRBV30; D possibly corresponds to TRBD1 (5 bases). Germline V lookup: CDR1 GTSNPN, CDR2 SVGIG (reference sequence). Trimming left V 4 bases short and J 0 bases short, with 10 bases between. The CDR3 is 13 amino acids. The CDR3 bases are TGTGCCTGGAACGGAGACAGCTCCTACGAGCAGTACTTC. Translating gives CAWNGDSSYEQYF.

There are a few counts of this clone. V gene TRBV20-1 combines with J gene TRBJ2-7; D is undetermined. Germline-derived CDR1 and CDR2 are DFQATT and SNEGSKA (reference sequence). CDR3 length: 11 residues. For the CDR3, the DNA is TGCAGCTGGCAGAATCCCTACGAGCAGTACTTC. Protein: CSWQNPYEQYF.

In DNA, the CDR3 is TGTGCCAGCTCACCGTCCGGGGGGAACTATGGCTACACCTTC. Protein sequence: CASSPSGGNYGYTF. This chain uses TRBV18 with TRBJ1-2; TRBD1 is a possible D gene (5 bases). The CDR3 extends over 14 amino acids. Germline loops: CDR1 KGHSH, CDR2 LQKENI. With 3 bases removed from V and 2 bases from J, the gap between germline ends came to 10 bases.

In this sample, this clone turned up a few times. CDR3 nucleotides: TGTGCCAGCAGGAACCCAGGGTTCTATGGCTACACCTTC. Its protein product is CASRNPGFYGYTF. This sequence joins TRBV9 and TRBJ1-2; D may be TRBD1 (5 bases). The CDR3 contains 13 residues. The germline gives CDR1 SGDLS, CDR2 YYNGEE. Trimming cost V 5 bases and J 4 bases, with 12 bases left between them. Based on the CDR3 plus reference TRBV9 and TRBJ1-2, the full variable domain is DSGVTQTPKHLITATGQRVTLRCSPRSGDLSVYWYQQSLDQGLQFLIQYYNGEERAKGNILERFSAQQFPDLHSELNLSSLELGDSALYFCASRNPGFYGYTFGSGTRLTVV.

The chain joins TRBV28 to TRBJ2-7, with a tentative D call TRBD2 (6 bases). This CDR3 region has 15 residues. V lost 2 bases and J lost 0, with 11 bases in between. The germline CDR1 and CDR2 sequences are MDHEN and SYDVKM. The CDR3: CASSLAGTSSYEQYF. CDR3 coding DNA: TGTGCCAGCAGTTTAGCGGGGACGAGCTCCTACGAGCAGTACTTC. Full variable domain (remainder filled in from reference TRBV28 and TRBJ2-7): DVKVTQSSRYLVKRTGEKVFLECVQDMDHENMFWYRQDPGLGLRLIYFSYDVKMKEKGDIPEGYSVSREKKERFSLILESASTNQTSMYLCASSLAGTSSYEQYFGPGTRLTVT.

This clone came up once. This chain connects TRBV19 to TRBJ1-1; D unclear. The CDR3 covers 15 residues. Germline V gene data show CDR1 as LNHDA and CDR2 as SQIVND (reference sequence). V was trimmed by 7 bases and J by 1 base, leaving 16 bases between them. The CDR3 nucleotides are TGTGCCAGTACCATAGGTAGCCTATCGAACACTGAAGCTTTCTTT. Translation: CASTIGSLSNTEAFF. Full variable domain (rest looked up from reference TRBV19 and TRBJ1-1): DGGITQSPKYLFRKEGQNVTLSCEQNLNHDAMYWYRQDPGQGLRLIYYSQIVNDFQKGDIAEGYSVSREKKESFPLTVTSAQKNPTAFYLCASTIGSLSNTEAFFGQGTRLTVV.

The V and J genes are TRBV29-1 and TRBJ1-4; TRBD1 matches at 8 bases. Germline V gene data show CDR1 as SQVTM and CDR2 as ANQGSEA. V shed 5 bases, J shed 2 bases, and the junction held 7 bases outside the gene matches. This CDR3 region has 15 residues. The CDR3 nucleotides read TGCAGCGTTCGACTTAGGACAGGGACTAATGAAAAACTGTTTTTT. Residues: CSVRLRTGTNEKLFF.

The V call is TRBV6-1, the J call TRBJ2-5, with D hard to call. V lost 1 base to trimming and J lost 3 bases, with 6 bases between them. Germline values: CDR1 MNHNS, CDR2 SASEGT. The CDR3 is made up of 13 amino acids. The CDR3 here is CASSEGQKETQYF. CDR3 DNA sequence: TGTGCCAGCAGTGAAGGGCAGAAAGAGACCCAGTACTTC.

The rearrangement joins TRBV6-5 to TRBJ2-3, with a possible D match to TRBD2 (6 bases). Trimming removed 0 bases from V and 2 bases from J, with 9 bases in between. CDR1 is MNHEY, CDR2 SVGAGI, per germline. The CDR3 extends over 15 amino acids. Here the CDR3 DNA reads TGTGCCAGCAGTTACTCTGGCGGGGACACAGATACGCAGTATTTT. As protein: CASSYSGGDTDTQYF.

Here the CDR3 DNA reads TGTGCCAGCAGTACAGGGGGTTCTAATGAAAAACTGTTTTTT. Translated: CASSTGGSNEKLFF. The rearrangement links TRBV28 to TRBJ1-4; 8 bases align to TRBD1. This CDR3 has 14 residues. Trimming took 5 bases from V and 3 from J; bases not matched to a gene: 2. The germline gives CDR1 MDHEN, CDR2 SYDVKM.

V is TRBV5-1 and J is TRBJ1-4; 9 positions match TRBD1. Germline CDR1 and CDR2: SGHRS and YFSETQ. The CDR3 runs to 16 residues. V was clipped by 4 bases and J by 3 bases; unmatched bases: 7. The CDR3 DNA reads as TGCGCCAGCAGCGTTGGGGGACAGGGTGCTAATGAAAAACTGTTTTTT. This encodes CASSVGGQGANEKLFF.

V gene TRBV24-1 combines with J gene TRBJ2-3; 9 bases agree with TRBD2. There are 16 residues in the CDR3. V lost 4 bases to trimming and J lost 2 bases; unmatched junction nucleotides: 6. Germline lookup yields CDR1 KGHDR and CDR2 SFDVKD. CDR3 DNA: TGTGCCACCAGTGACTCAATAGCGGGAGACACAGATACGCAGTATTTT. It specifies CATSDSIAGDTDTQYF.

V is TRBV4-1 and J is TRBJ2-7, with a tentative D call TRBD1 (6 bases). CDR1 and CDR2 from the germline V gene are MGHRA and YSYEKL. The CDR3 extends over 14 amino acids. V was pared by 4 bases and J by 4 bases, with 14 bases between. CDR3: CASSRTGTQYEQYF. In DNA, the CDR3 is TGCGCCAGCAGCCGAACAGGGACCCAATACGAGCAGTACTTC.

This sequence joins TRBV19 and TRBJ1-3, with 7 bases matching TRBD1. Per germline, CDR1 LNHDA and CDR2 SQIVND (reference sequence). This CDR3 has 15 amino acids. V was pared by 7 bases and J by 1 base, with 7 bases of the junction left unmatched. CDR3 DNA sequence: TGTGCCAGTACCTCAGACAGGGTATCTGGAAACACCATATATTTT. It yields the protein CASTSDRVSGNTIYF.

The chain links TRBV3-1 (or the pseudogene TRBV3-2) to TRBJ2-5; TRBD1 aligns across 9 bases. The CDR3 loop spans 14 amino acids. The ends lost 9 bases at V and 1 base at J; junction bases unmatched: 6. Per the germline V gene, CDR1 is LGHDT and CDR2 is YNNKEL (reference sequence). The CDR3 nucleotides read TGTGCCAGTCTAGACAGGGGGGGCCAAGAGACCCAGTACTTC. Encoded protein: CASLDRGGQETQYF.

The V call is TRBV5-4, the J call TRBJ2-1; TRBD2 matches at 9 bases. J gave up 2 bases and V 2 bases, and 5 bases lay outside the gene matches. The V gene's germline CDR1 is SGHNT and CDR2 YYREEE (reference sequence). The CDR3 is 16 amino acids. The CDR3 sequence: CASSFGLALTYNEQFF. The CDR3, as DNA: TGTGCCAGCAGCTTCGGACTAGCGTTGACCTACAATGAGCAGTTCTTC. The entire variable domain, with the rest obtained from reference TRBV5-4 and TRBJ2-1, is as follows: ETGVTQSPTHLIKTRGQQVTLRCSSQSGHNTVSWYQQALGQGPQFIFQYYREEENGRGNFPPRFSGLQFPNYSSELNVNALELDDSALYLCASSFGLALTYNEQFFGPGTRLTVL.

V usage is TRBV6-5 and J usage is TRBJ2-5; 10 positions match TRBD2. Per the germline V gene, CDR1 is MNHEY and CDR2 is SVGAGI. With 7 bases clipped from V and 4 bases from J, the junction kept 9 bases outside the gene matches. The CDR3 runs to 15 residues. CDR3 nucleotides: TGTGCCAGCACCAGAGCGGGAGGGCCTGGAGAGACCCAGTACTTC. This translates into CASTRAGGPGETQYF.